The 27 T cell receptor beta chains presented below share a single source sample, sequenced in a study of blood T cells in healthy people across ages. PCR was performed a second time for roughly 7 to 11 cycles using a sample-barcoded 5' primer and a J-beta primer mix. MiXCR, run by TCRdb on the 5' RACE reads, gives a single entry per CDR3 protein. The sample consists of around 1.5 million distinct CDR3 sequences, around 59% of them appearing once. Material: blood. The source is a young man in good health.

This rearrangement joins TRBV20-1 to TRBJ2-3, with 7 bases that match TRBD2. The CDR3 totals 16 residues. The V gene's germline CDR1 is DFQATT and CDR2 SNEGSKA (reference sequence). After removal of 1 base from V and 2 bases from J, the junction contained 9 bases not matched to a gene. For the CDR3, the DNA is TGCAGTGCTAGAGTGATACGAGCGGGGACCACAGATACGCAGTATTTT. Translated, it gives CSARVIRAGTTDTQYF.

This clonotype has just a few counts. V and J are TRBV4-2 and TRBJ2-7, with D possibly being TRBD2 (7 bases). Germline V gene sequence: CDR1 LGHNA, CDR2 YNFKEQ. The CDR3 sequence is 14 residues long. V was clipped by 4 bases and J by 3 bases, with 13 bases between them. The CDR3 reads CASSPRGAGYEQYF. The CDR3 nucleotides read TGTGCCAGCAGCCCCCGGGGGGCCGGCTACGAGCAGTACTTC.

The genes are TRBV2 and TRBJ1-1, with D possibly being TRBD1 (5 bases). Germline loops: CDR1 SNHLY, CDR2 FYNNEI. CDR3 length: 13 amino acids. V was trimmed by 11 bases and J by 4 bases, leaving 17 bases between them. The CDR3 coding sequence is TGTGCCGGCGGCGGGGGAGGGGCCACTGAAGCTTTCTTT. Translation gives CAGGGGGATEAFF. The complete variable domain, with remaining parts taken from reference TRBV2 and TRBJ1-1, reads EPEVTQTPSHQVTQMGQEVILRCVPISNHLYFYWYRQILGQKVEFLVSFYNNEISEKSEIFDDQFSVERPDGSNFTLKIRSTKLEDSAMYFCAGGGGGATEAFFGQGTRLTVV.

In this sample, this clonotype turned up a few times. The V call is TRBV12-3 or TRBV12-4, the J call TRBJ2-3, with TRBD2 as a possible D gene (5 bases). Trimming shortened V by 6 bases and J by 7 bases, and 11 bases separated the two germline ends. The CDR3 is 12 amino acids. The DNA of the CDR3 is TGTGCCAGCAGCTTTCGGGAAAATACGCAGTATTTT. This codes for CASSFRENTQYF.

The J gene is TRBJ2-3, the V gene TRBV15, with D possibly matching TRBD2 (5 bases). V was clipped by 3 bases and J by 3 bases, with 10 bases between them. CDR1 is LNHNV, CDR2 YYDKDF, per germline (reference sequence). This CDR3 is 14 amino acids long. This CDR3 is CATSSRSGTDTQYF. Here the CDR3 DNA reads TGTGCCACCAGCAGCCGGAGCGGAACAGATACGCAGTATTTT. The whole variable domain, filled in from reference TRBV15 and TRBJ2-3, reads DAMVIQNPRYQVTQFGKPVTLSCSQTLNHNVMYWYQQKSSQAPKLLFHYYDKDFNNEADTPDNFQSRRPNTSFCFLDIRSPGLGDTAMYLCATSSRSGTDTQYFGPGTRLTVL.

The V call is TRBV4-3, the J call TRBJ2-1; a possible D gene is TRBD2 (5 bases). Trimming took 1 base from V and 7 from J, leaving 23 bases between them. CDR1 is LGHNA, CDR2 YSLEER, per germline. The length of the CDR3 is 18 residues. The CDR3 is CASSQGYLEGRMRNEQFF. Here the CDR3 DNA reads TGCGCCAGCAGCCAAGGGTATCTCGAGGGTAGGATGCGGAATGAGCAGTTCTTC.

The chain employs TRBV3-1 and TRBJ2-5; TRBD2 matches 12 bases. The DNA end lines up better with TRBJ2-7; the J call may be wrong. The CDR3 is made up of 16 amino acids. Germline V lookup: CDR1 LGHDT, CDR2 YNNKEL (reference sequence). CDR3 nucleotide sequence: TGTGCCAGCAGCCAAGGGGAAACTAGCGGGGGGATCGAGCAGTACTTC. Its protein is CASSQGETSGGIEQYF.

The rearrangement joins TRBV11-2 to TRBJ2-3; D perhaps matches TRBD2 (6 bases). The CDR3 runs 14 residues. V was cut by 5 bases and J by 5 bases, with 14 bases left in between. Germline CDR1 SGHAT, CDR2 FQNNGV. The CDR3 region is CASSVGTAGDTQYF. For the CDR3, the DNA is TGTGCCAGCAGCGTTGGGACTGCGGGAGATACGCAGTATTTT.

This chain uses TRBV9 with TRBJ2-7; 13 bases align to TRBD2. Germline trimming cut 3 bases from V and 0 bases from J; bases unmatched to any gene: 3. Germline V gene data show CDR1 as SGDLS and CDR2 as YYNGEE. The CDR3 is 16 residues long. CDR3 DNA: TGTGCCAGCAGCGAGGGGACTAGCGGGATCTCCTACGAGCAGTACTTC. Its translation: CASSEGTSGISYEQYF.

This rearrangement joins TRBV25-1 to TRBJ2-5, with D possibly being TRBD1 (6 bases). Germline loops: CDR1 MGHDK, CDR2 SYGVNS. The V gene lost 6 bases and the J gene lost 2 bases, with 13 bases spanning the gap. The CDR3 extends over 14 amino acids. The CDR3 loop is CASSVGTLQETQYF. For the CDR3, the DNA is TGTGCCAGCAGCGTTGGGACACTACAAGAGACCCAGTACTTC. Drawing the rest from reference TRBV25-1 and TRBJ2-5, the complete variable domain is EADIYQTPRYLVIGTGKKITLECSQTMGHDKMYWYQQDPGMELHLIHYSYGVNSTEKGDLSSESTVSRIRTEHFPLTLESARPSHTSQYLCASSVGTLQETQYFGPGTRLLVL.

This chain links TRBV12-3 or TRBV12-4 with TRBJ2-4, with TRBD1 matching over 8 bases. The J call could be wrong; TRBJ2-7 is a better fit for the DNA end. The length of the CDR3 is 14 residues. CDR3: CASSLRQGRYEQYF. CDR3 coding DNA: TGTGCCAGCAGTTTACGACAGGGGAGATACGAGCAGTACTTC.

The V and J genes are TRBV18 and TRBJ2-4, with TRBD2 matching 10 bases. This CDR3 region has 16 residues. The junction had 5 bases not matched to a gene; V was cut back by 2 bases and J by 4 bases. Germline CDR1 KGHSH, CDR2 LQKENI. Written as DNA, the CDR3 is TGTGCCAGCTCACCAGCGACTAGCGGGCATAAAAACATTCAGTACTTC. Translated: CASSPATSGHKNIQYF.

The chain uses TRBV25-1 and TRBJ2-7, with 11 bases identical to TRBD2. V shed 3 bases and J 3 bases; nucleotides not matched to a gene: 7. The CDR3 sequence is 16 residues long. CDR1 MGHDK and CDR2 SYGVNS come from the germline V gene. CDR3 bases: TGTGCCAGCAGTGACCCCCTAGCGGGGGGCAACTACGAGCAGTACTTC. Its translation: CASSDPLAGGNYEQYF.

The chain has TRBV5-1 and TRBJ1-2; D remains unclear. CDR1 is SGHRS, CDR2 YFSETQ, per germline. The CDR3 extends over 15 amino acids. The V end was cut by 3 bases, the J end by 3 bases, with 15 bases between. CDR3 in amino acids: CASSSFREMHYGYTF. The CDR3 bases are TGCGCCAGCAGCTCGTTTAGGGAGATGCACTATGGCTACACCTTC.

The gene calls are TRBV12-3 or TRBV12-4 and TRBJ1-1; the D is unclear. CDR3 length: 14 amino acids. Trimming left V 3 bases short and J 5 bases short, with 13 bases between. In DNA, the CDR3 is TGTGCCAGCAGTTTTGAGAACTGGAGGACTGAAGCTTTCTTT. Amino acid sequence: CASSFENWRTEAFF.

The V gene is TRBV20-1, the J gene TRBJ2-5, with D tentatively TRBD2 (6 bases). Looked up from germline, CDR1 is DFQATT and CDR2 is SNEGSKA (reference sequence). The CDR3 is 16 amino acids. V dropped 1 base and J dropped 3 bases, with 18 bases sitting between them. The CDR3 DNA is TGCAGTGCTAGAGGGGGTGGGGACTCCAGAAAAGAGACCCAGTACTTC. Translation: CSARGGGDSRKETQYF.

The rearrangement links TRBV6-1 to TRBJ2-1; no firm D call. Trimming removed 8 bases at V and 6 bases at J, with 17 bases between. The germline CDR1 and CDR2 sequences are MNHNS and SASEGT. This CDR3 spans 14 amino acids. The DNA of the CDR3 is TGTGCCAGCCGCCCCACGGTCGGTGCCAATGAGCAGTTCTTC. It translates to CASRPTVGANEQFF.

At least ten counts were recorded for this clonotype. The CDR3 here is CATQVRGGANVLTF. Written as DNA, the CDR3 is TGTGCCACCCAAGTGCGTGGGGGGGCCAACGTCCTGACTTTC. The chain employs TRBV7-2 and TRBJ2-6; D uncertain. Trimming removed 10 bases from V and 4 bases from J, with 14 bases in between. The germline V gene encodes CDR1 SGHTA and CDR2 FQGNSA. The CDR3 is 14 residues long.

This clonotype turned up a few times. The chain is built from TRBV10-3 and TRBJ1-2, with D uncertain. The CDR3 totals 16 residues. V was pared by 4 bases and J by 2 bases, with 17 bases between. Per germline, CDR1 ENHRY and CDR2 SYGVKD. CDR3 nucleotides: TGTGCCATCAGTGCCCCTGTCGGTCAGGCCAACTATGGCTACACCTTC. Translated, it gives CAISAPVGQANYGYTF.

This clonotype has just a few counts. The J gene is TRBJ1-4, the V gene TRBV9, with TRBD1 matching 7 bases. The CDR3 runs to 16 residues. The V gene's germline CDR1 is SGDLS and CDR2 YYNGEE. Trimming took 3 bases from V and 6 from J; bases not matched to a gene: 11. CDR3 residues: CASSGGLEGTDEKLFF. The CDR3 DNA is TGTGCCAGCAGCGGGGGCCTGGAGGGGACAGATGAAAAACTGTTTTTT. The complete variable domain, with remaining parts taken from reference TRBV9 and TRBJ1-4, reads DSGVTQTPKHLITATGQRVTLRCSPRSGDLSVYWYQQSLDQGLQFLIQYYNGEERAKGNILERFSAQQFPDLHSELNLSSLELGDSALYFCASSGGLEGTDEKLFFGSGTQLSVL.

The CDR3 loop reads CASSYSIAYEQFF. DNA for the CDR3: TGTGCCAGCAGTTACTCGATAGCTTATGAGCAGTTCTTC. V gene TRBV6-2 or TRBV6-3 combines with J gene TRBJ2-1; no clear D. Germline lookup yields CDR1 MNHEY and CDR2 SVGEGT. This CDR3 has 13 residues. Trimming pared 0 bases from V and 8 bases from J, leaving 8 bases between.

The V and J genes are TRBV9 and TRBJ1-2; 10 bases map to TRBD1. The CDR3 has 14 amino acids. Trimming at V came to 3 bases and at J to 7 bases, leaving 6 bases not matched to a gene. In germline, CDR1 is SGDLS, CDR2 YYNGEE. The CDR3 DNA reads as TGTGCCAGCAGCGGAGACAGGGGGCAGATTGGCTACACCTTC. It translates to CASSGDRGQIGYTF.

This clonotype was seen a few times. The CDR3 sequence is CSALGNNEQFF. The CDR3 DNA reads as TGCAGCGCCTTAGGCAACAATGAGCAGTTCTTC. The rearrangement joins TRBV29-1 to TRBJ2-1; D remains unclear. Germline CDR1 and CDR2: SQVTM and ANQGSEA. V lost 7 bases and J lost 5, with 9 bases in between. CDR3 length: 11 amino acids.

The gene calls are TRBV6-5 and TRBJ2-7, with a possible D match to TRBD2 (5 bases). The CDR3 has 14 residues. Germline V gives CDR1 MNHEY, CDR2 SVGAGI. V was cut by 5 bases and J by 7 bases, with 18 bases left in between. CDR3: CASSTREMIGEQYF. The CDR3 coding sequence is TGTGCCAGCAGTACTAGGGAAATGATTGGGGAGCAGTACTTC.

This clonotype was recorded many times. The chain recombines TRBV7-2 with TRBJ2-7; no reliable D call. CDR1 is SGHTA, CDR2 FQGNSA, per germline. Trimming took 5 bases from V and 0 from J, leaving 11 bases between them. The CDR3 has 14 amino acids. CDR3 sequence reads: CASSPDFSSYEQYF. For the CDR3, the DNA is TGTGCCAGCAGCCCTGACTTCTCCTCCTACGAGCAGTACTTC.

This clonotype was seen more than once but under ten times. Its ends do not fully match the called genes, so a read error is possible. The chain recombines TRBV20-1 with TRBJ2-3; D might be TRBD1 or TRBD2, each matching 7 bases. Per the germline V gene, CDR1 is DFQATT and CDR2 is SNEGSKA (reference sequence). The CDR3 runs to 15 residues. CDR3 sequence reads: CSARASPGGEYTQYF. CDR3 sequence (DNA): TGTAGTGCTAGAGCGTCCCCAGGGGGGGAATATACGCAGTATTTT.

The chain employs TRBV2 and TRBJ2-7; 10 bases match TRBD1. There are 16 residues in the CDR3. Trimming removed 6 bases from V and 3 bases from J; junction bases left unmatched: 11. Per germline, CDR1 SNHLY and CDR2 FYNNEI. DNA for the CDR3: TGTGCCAGCAGCTCCCGTTGGGGGACAGGGGTCTACGAGCAGTACTTC. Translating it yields CASSSRWGTGVYEQYF.